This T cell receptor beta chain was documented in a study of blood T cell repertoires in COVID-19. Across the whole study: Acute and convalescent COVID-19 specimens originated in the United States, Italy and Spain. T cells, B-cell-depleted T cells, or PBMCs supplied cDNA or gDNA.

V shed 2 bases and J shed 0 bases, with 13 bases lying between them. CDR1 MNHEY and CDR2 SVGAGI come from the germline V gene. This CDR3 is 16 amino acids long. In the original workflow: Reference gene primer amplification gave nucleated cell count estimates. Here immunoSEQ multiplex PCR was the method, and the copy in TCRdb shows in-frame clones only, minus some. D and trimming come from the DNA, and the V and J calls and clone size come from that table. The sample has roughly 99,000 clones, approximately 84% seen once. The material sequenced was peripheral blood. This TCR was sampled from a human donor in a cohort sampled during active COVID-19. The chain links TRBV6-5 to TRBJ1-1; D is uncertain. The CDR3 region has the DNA TGTGCCAGCAGTTACGGCCCCTCCGTCCTGAACACTGAAGCTTTCTTT. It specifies CASSYGPSVLNTEAFF.